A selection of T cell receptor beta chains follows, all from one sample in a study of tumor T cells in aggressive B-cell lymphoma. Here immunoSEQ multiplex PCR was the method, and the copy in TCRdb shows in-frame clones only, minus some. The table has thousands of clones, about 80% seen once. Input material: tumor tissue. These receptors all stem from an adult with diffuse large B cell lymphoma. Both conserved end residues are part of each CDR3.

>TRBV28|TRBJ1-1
CASTELGQGNTEAFF
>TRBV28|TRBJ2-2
CASTITGGTGKLFF
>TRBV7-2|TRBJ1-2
CASSQSGYGYTF
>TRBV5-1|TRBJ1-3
CASSQEGRNTIYF
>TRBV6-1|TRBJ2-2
CASSETSGGPNTGELFF
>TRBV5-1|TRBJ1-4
CASSKRQATTEKLFF
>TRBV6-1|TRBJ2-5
CASSGGPSSTGETQYF
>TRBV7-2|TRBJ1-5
CASSAGGRGNQPQHF
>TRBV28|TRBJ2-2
CASSSEDSANTGELFF
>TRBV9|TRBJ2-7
CASSVGASGEQYF
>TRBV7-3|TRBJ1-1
CASSPTQGTSTEAFF
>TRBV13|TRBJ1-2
CASSATPGERGYTF
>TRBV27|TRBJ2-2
CASGRAANTGELFF
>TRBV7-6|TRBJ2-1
CASSLQAGAYNEQFF
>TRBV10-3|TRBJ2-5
CAISESQSGEETQYF
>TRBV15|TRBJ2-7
CATSRVGGNPYEQYF
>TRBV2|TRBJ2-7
CASSIDRVQYF
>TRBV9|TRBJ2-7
CASSPTGRGVPYEQYF
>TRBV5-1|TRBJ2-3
CASSLLRESIDTQYF
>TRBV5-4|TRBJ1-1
CASSSPPGGTEAFF
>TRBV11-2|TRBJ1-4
CASSLQTGSTNEKLFF
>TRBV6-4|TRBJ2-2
CASARLAGEAGELFF
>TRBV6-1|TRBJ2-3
CASSEYGGHTLPRGSTDTQYF
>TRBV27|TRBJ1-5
CASSLHLSNQPQHF
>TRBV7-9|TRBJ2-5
CASSTQGQETQYF